Here is one T cell receptor beta chain with its context. The data are from a study of regulatory T cells in long-lasting Graves disease. Sequencing libraries for TCR beta were prepared with iRepertoire HTBI primers and Arm-PCR of CDR3 regions. TCRdb reprocessed the multiplex PCR reads via MiXCR and lists one record per CDR3 protein. The profile covers 600,000 to 850,000 distinct CDR3 sequences, with 25% to 30% appearing a single time and roughly 41% taken by the ten largest. Time point reported: persistent/refractory GD, antithyroid drugs over 5 years with positive TRAb. RNA extracted from PBMCs served as the sequencing template. The CDR3 contains 14 residues. Germline V lookup: CDR1 SEHNR, CDR2 FQNEAQ (reference sequence). Trimming stripped 0 bases from V and 6 bases from J, with 11 bases between.

The material was peripheral blood mononuclear cells (PBMCs), obtained when the disease was refractory, from a patient treated with antithyroid drugs. The sequence came from a female donor with Graves disease. The chain couples TRBV7-9 to TRBJ1-1; D unclear. The CDR3 region is CASSLAGVDAEAFF. The CDR3 nucleotides read TGTGCCAGCAGCTTAGCTGGGGTTGACGCTGAAGCTTTCTTT.